This paragraph reports one T cell receptor beta chain. Its antigen is undetermined. A much larger clone differs by one base, so this may be a read error. This sample is drawn from a study of blood T cells in healthy people across ages. A J-beta primer mix and a sample-barcoded 5' primer were used in a second PCR of about 7 to 12 cycles. Every sample produced at least 2.5 million CDR3-containing paired-end reads. TCRdb re-derived calls from the 5' RACE reads in MiXCR, one entry per CDR3 protein. This table has just under 900,000 distinct CDR3 sequences, 29% appearing once. The people who gave samples were healthy Caucasians from Russia, aged 6 to 90. Study-wide findings and caveats: CMV status of donors was unknown, possibly confounding expanded clonotype changes. Both naive CD4+ cell counts and diversity were greater in long-lived donors than in aged donors.

Sequencing input: blood. The receptor comes from a woman aged 80 or over in good health.

CDR3 coding DNA: TGTGCCAGCAGCTTTACTAGCGGGGGGCACAATGAGCAGTACTTC. It translates to CASSFTSGGHNEQYF. The V call is TRBV7-2, the J call TRBJ2-7, with TRBD2 identical over 12 bases. The CDR3 covers 15 residues. From germline, CDR1 is SGHTA and CDR2 FQGNSA. The V gene end was trimmed by 3 bases and the J gene end by 7 bases; junction bases not matched to a gene: 7.